This TCR beta chain was recovered during a study of blood T cell repertoires in COVID-19. Overall study context: From the United States, Italy and Spain came samples of acute and convalescent COVID-19. PBMCs, B-cell-depleted T cells, or T cells provided the cDNA or gDNA that made up the material.

As originally analysed: Amplification of reference gene primers provided the estimated nucleated cell counts. Sequencing used immunoSEQ multiplex PCR; TCRdb keeps in-frame clones, though not all of them. That table gives V, J and clone size, and the DNA gave D and trimming. The sample has some 200,000 clones, over 75% seen once; the top ten hold 26%. Germline CDR1 and CDR2: MNHNS and SASEGT. The CDR3 extends over 16 amino acids. V gave up 4 bases and J gave up 4 bases, with 20 bases separating them. This clone occurred once. Sequencing input: peripheral blood. This TCR derives from a woman in her 70s with acute or convalescent COVID-19. This chain uses TRBV6-1 with TRBJ2-7, with a possible D match to TRBD2 (6 bases). The CDR3 sequence: CASSGGVLSRKYEQYF. Written as DNA, the CDR3 is TGTGCCAGCAGTGGGGGGGTCCTCTCTAGAAAATACGAGCAGTACTTC.